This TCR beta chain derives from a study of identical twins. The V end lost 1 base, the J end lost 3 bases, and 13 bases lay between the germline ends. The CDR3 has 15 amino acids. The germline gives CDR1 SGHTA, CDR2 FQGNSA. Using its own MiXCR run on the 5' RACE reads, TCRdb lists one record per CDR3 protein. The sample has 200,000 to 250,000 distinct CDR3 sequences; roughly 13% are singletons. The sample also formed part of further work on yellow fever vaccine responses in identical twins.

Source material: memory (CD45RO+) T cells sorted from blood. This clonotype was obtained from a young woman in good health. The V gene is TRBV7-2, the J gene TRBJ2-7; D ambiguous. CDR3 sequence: CASSLDPRQFYEQYF. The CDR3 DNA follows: TGTGCCAGCAGCTTAGACCCACGACAATTCTACGAGCAGTACTTC.